This T cell receptor beta chain was identified in a study of T cell responses to AZD1222 COVID-19 vaccine. Trimming removed 5 bases from V and 1 base from J, with 14 bases in between. The CDR3 runs to 15 residues. Germline assignment: CDR1 MDHEN and CDR2 SYDVKM. General study points: Donors were largely white British and mainly female; clonal diversity was possibly underestimated. Seropositive status at baseline applied to only six AZD1222 recipients.

Only in-frame clones appear in the TCRdb table, and some are missing; sequencing was by immunoSEQ multiplex PCR. The table includes approximately 150,000 clones, around 92% detected once. This clone was observed a single time. Antigen specificity is unknown. The specimen was peripheral blood, collected after recovery from COVID-19. This chain connects TRBV28 to TRBJ2-5; D perhaps matches TRBD2 (6 bases). This sequence was found in an adult who had recovered from COVID-19. The CDR3 DNA is TGTGCCAGCAGTCCCGGGACTTCCCTCCAAGAGACCCAGTACTTC. Its protein is CASSPGTSLQETQYF. Looking up the rest from reference TRBV28 and TRBJ2-5 gives the full variable domain: DVKVTQSSRYLVKRTGEKVFLECVQDMDHENMFWYRQDPGLGLRLIYFSYDVKMKEKGDIPEGYSVSREKKERFSLILESASTNQTSMYLCASSPGTSLQETQYFGPGTRLLVL.